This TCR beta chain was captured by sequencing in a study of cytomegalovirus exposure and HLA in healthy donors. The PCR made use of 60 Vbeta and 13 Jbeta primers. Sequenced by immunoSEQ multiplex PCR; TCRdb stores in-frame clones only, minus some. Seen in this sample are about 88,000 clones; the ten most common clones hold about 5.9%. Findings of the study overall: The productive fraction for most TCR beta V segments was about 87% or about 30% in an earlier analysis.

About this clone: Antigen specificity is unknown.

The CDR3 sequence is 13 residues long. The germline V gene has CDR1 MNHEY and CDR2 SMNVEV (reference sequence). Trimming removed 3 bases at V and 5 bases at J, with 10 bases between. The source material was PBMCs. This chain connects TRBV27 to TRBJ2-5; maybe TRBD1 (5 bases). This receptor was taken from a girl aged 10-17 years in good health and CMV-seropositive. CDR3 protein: CASSLSGSETQYF. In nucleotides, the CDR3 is TGTGCCAGCAGTTTGTCAGGGTCCGAGACCCAGTACTTC.